The sample holds one count of the clone carrying this T cell receptor (beta chain). The antigen remains unidentified. Sequenced by immunoSEQ multiplex PCR; TCRdb stores in-frame clones only, minus some. The sample lists fewer than 200,000 clones, 88% occurring once. This sample is part of a study of T cell responses to AZD1222 COVID-19 vaccine. Points from the study as a whole: Clonal diversity was possibly underestimated; the donors were predominantly white British and more often female. The study found vaccine-associated CD4 TCRs spanning spike, dominant at 160-218 and 743-854. Samples come after the peak T cell response, not at day 14.

The sample was peripheral blood, taken 28 days after the second AZD1222 dose. The TCR originated in an adult who received the AZD1222 COVID-19 vaccine.

Written as DNA, the CDR3 is TGCAGTGCTAGTCGGGACAGGGCCGGGAACTACGAGCAGTACTTC. Its protein product is CSASRDRAGNYEQYF. The chain joins TRBV20-1 to TRBJ2-7; the match to TRBD1 covers 9 bases. Germline V CDR1 and CDR2: DFQATT, SNEGSKA (reference sequence). After removal of 3 bases from V and 3 bases from J, the junction contained 9 bases not matched to a gene. The CDR3 length is 15 residues.